This T cell receptor (beta chain) was captured by sequencing in a study of cytomegalovirus exposure and HLA in healthy donors. All donors participated as healthy donors of bone marrow. A multiplex PCR was run with 60 Vbeta primers and 13 Jbeta primers. Here immunoSEQ multiplex PCR was the method, and the copy in TCRdb shows in-frame clones only, minus some. The data show 130,000 or so clones, 70% to 90% seen once. Study-wide points: In a later analysis, HLA-C alleles had the fewest associated TCRs, DRB1 alleles the most.

To note about this clone: What it recognizes is unknown.

The CDR3 is made up of 14 amino acids. Germline assignment: CDR1 SGHRS and CDR2 YFSETQ. V lost 0 bases and J lost 0, with 6 bases in between. This chain joins TRBV5-1 and TRBJ1-1; no clear D. The sequencing sample was made of PBMCs. This TCR was recovered from a man aged 40-50 years in good health and CMV-seronegative. The CDR3 DNA reads TGCGCCAGCAGCTTGGACAGCATGAACACTGAAGCTTTCTTT. This sequence encodes CASSLDSMNTEAFF.